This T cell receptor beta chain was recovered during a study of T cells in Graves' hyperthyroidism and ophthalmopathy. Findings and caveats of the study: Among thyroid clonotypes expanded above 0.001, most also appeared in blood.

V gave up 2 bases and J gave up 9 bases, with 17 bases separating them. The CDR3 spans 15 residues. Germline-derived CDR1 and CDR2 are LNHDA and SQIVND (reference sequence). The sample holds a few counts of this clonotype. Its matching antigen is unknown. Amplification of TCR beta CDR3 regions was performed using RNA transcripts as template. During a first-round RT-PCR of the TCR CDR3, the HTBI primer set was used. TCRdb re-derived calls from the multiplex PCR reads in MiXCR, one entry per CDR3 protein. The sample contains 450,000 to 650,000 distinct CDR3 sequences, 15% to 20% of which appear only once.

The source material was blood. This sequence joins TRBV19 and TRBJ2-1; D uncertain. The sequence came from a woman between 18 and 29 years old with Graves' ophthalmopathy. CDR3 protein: CASSISGPNTIEQFF. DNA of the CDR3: TGTGCCAGTAGTATATCCGGGCCTAATACAATTGAGCAGTTCTTC.